A single sample is the source of the 15 T cell receptor beta chains below, sequenced in a study of T cells after yellow fever vaccination. One entry per CDR3 protein results from TCRdb running MiXCR on the 5' RACE reads. The sample lists about 260,000 distinct CDR3 sequences, roughly 5.2% seen once, with 3% to 4% in the top ten. The sample in question was CD4+ T cells sorted from PBMCs, obtained on the day of the yellow fever booster vaccination. The receptor source for this set is a man younger than 35 who received the YFV17D yellow fever vaccine.

This clonotype was seen repeatedly, ten times or more. The junction does not match germline at one end; this may be a read error. The rearrangement uses TRBV6-5 and TRBJ2-3; possible D gene TRBD1, 6 bases. This CDR3 has 15 amino acids. The germline CDR1 and CDR2 sequences are MNHEY and SVGAGI. CDR3 sequence reads: CASSYWQGRGDTQYF. CDR3 nucleotides: TGTGCCAGCAGCTACTGGCAGGGGAGAGGGGATACGCAGTATTTT.

The table lists this clonotype with a few counts. This CDR3 reads CASSLTGGAYEQYF. The CDR3 nucleotides are TGTGCCAGCAGCTTAACGGGGGGTGCCTACGAGCAGTACTTC. The chain joins TRBV7-2 to TRBJ2-7; 7 bases match TRBD2. In germline, CDR1 is SGHTA, CDR2 FQGNSA. The CDR3 runs 14 residues. V shed 2 bases and J 2 bases; nucleotides not matched to a gene: 3.

This clonotype was observed a few times. The rearrangement joins TRBV18 to TRBJ2-3; D not certain. This CDR3 comprises 14 residues. V lost 1 base and J lost 6, with 11 bases in between. Germline-derived CDR1 and CDR2 are KGHSH and LQKENI. CDR3 sequence: CASSPRREMDTQYF. The CDR3 region has the DNA TGTGCCAGCTCACCACGCAGAGAGATGGATACGCAGTATTTT.

The rearrangement uses TRBV6-5 and TRBJ1-2, with 11 bases fitting TRBD1. The V segment lost 0 bases and the J segment 3 bases; nucleotides outside the gene matches: 3. Per germline, CDR1 MNHEY and CDR2 SVGAGI. The CDR3 has 16 residues. The CDR3 nucleotides read TGTGCCAGCAGTTACTCGGGGACAGGGGGTTACTATGGCTACACCTTC. Its translation is CASSYSGTGGYYGYTF.

This clonotype showed up many times. The chain has TRBV2 and TRBJ2-7, with D possibly matching TRBD2 (5 bases). There are 15 residues in the CDR3. V was cut by 6 bases and J by 2 bases, with 17 bases left in between. Germline CDR1 is SNHLY and CDR2 is FYNNEI. CDR3 protein: CASRSRRGFTYEQYF. For the CDR3, the DNA is TGTGCCAGCAGGTCCCGAAGAGGGTTTACCTACGAGCAGTACTTC.

This clonotype was observed a handful of times. The chain recombines TRBV2 with TRBJ2-3, with TRBD1 matching over 11 bases. This CDR3 region has 15 residues. The trim removed 4 bases at V and 5 bases at J, leaving 5 bases unmatched. Looked up from germline, CDR1 is SNHLY and CDR2 is FYNNEI. The CDR3 reads CASSVRTGGGDTQYF. CDR3 DNA: TGTGCCAGCAGTGTACGGACAGGGGGCGGAGATACGCAGTATTTT.

The chain combines TRBV18 with TRBJ2-1, with a weak D call TRBD2 (7 bases). The ends were cut back, 2 bases at V and 3 bases at J, with 11 bases in the middle. CDR3 size: 15 residues. Germline V gene data show CDR1 as KGHSH and CDR2 as LQKENI. CDR3 sequence reads: CASSPIGGVYNEQFF. As DNA, the CDR3 is TGTGCCAGCTCACCAATAGGGGGGGTCTACAATGAGCAGTTCTTC.

This clonotype came up a few times. V usage is TRBV28 and J usage is TRBJ2-2; no reliable D call. V lost 3 bases and J 4 bases, leaving 12 bases between the germline ends. Germline CDR1 reads MDHEN; CDR2 reads SYDVKM. The CDR3 runs to 15 residues. Here the CDR3 reads CASSFRARGTGELFF. The CDR3 DNA reads TGTGCCAGCAGTTTTCGGGCCAGAGGCACCGGGGAGCTGTTTTTT.

The chain links TRBV4-2 to TRBJ2-1, with 9 bases aligning to TRBD2. The CDR3 runs to 16 residues. Germline V gene sequence: CDR1 LGHNA, CDR2 YNFKEQ. Losses at the gene ends were 0 bases for V and 8 bases for J; bases not matched to a gene: 8. In nucleotides, the CDR3 is TGTGCCAGCAGCCAAGACTGGGCGGGGGGGCTGGATGAGCAGTTCTTC. Encoded protein: CASSQDWAGGLDEQFF.

This clonotype was counted at least ten times. V gene TRBV7-6 combines with J gene TRBJ2-5; 11 bases line up with TRBD2. J gave up 5 bases and V 4 bases, and 3 bases lay outside the gene matches. The CDR3 has 14 residues. Germline V gene lookup returns CDR1 SGHVS and CDR2 FNYEAQ. The CDR3 bases are TGTGCCAGCAGCTATCTAGCGGGGGGTGAGACCCAGTACTTC. Translating it yields CASSYLAGGETQYF.

This clonotype was counted between two and nine times. This sequence joins TRBV7-9 and TRBJ2-3; 8 bases map to TRBD1. Germline CDR1 SEHNR, CDR2 FQNEAQ (reference sequence). The CDR3 extends over 17 amino acids. The ends lost 6 bases at V and 0 bases at J; junction bases unmatched: 11. DNA of the CDR3: TGTGCCAGCAGTTCCGGGACAGGATTTTCTAGCACAGATACGCAGTATTTT. Its translation is CASSSGTGFSSTDTQYF.

The chain recombines TRBV18 with TRBJ1-5; the D gene is possibly TRBD1 (5 bases). The length of the CDR3 is 16 residues. Between the trimmed V and J ends, which lost 2 bases and 6 bases, there was a span of 17 bases. CDR1 and CDR2 from the germline V gene are KGHSH and LQKENI. The CDR3, as DNA: TGTGCCAGCTCACCAGATCGGGGCGCCTGGGCTCAGCCCCAGCATTTT. Residues: CASSPDRGAWAQPQHF.

The chain uses TRBV20-1 and TRBJ2-2; weak D call: TRBD2 (5 bases). This CDR3 comprises 14 residues. V lost 4 bases, J lost 2 bases, and 11 bases lay in between. CDR1 is DFQATT, CDR2 SNEGSKA, per germline (reference sequence). In DNA form, the CDR3 reads TGCAGTGCTATAAGACGGGGAAACACCGGGGAGCTGTTTTTT. Translated: CSAIRRGNTGELFF.

J is TRBJ2-5 and V is TRBV28; TRBD2 aligns across 12 bases. V shed 6 bases and J 5 bases; nucleotides not matched to a gene: 7. This CDR3 is 15 amino acids long. Germline CDR1 and CDR2: MDHEN and SYDVKM. In DNA, the CDR3 is TGTGCCAGCAGGCCCGCTAGCGGGGGGGCTGAGACCCAGTACTTC. Amino acids: CASRPASGGAETQYF.

In its sample, this clonotype was seen many times. The chain couples TRBV12-3 or TRBV12-4 to TRBJ2-7, with D tentatively TRBD1 (5 bases). V was pared by 5 bases and J by 3 bases, with 8 bases between. This CDR3 region has 12 residues. The DNA of the CDR3 is TGTGCCAGCAGTCTTCAGGGCTACGAGCAGTACTTC. Protein product: CASSLQGYEQYF.